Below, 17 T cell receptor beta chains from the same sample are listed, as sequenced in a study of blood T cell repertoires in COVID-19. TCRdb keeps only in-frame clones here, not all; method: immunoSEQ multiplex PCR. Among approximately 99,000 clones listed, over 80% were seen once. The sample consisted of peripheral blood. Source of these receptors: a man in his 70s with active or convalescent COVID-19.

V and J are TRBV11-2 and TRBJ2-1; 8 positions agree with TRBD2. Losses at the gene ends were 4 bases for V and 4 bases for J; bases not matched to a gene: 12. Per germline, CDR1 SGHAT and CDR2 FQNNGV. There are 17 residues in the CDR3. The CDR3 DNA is TGTGCCAGCAGCTCCAACCCCGGAGCGGGGGTTTACAATGAGCAGTTCTTC. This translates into CASSSNPGAGVYNEQFF. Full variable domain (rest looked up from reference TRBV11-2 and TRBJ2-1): EAGVAQSPRYKIIEKRQSVAFWCNPISGHATLYWYQQILGQGPKLLIQFQNNGVVDDSQLPKDRFSAERLKGVDSTLKIQPAKLEDSAVYLCASSSNPGAGVYNEQFFGPGTRLTVL.

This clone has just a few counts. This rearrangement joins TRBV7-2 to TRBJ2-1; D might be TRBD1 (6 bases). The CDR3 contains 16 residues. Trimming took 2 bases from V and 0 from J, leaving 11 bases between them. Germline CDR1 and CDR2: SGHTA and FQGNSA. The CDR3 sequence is CASSLPGTSSYNEQFF. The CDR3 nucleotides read TGTGCCAGCAGCTTACCCGGGACATCCTCCTACAATGAGCAGTTCTTC.

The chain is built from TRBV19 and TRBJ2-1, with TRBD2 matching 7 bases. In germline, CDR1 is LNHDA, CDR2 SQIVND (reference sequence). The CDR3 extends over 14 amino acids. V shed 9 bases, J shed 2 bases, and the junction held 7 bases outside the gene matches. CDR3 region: CASIGGGAYNEQFF. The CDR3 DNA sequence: TGTGCCAGCATCGGTGGGGGGGCCTACAATGAGCAGTTCTTC. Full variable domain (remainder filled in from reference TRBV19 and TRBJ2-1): DGGITQSPKYLFRKEGQNVTLSCEQNLNHDAMYWYRQDPGQGLRLIYYSQIVNDFQKGDIAEGYSVSREKKESFPLTVTSAQKNPTAFYLCASIGGGAYNEQFFGPGTRLTVL.

This CDR3 reads CASSRPGQKNYGYTF. CDR3 DNA sequence: TGTGCCAGCAGCCGGCCGGGACAGAAGAACTATGGCTACACCTTC. The gene calls are TRBV6-6 and TRBJ1-2; 7 positions match TRBD1. V lost 6 bases, J lost 2 bases, and 9 bases stayed unmatched. The CDR3 is made up of 15 amino acids. In germline, CDR1 is MNHNY, CDR2 SVGAGI (reference sequence).

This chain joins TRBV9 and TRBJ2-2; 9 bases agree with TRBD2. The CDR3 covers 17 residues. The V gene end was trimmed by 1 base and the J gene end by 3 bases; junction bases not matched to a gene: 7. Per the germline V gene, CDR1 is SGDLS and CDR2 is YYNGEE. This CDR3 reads CASSVMSSGVYTGELFF. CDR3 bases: TGTGCCAGCAGCGTAATGTCTAGCGGGGTGTACACCGGGGAGCTGTTTTTT.

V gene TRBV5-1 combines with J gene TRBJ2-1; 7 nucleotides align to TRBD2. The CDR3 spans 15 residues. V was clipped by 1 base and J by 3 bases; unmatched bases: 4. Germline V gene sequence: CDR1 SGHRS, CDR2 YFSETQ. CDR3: CASSLSGTDYNEQFF. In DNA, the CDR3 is TGCGCCAGCAGCTTGAGCGGGACCGACTACAATGAGCAGTTCTTC.

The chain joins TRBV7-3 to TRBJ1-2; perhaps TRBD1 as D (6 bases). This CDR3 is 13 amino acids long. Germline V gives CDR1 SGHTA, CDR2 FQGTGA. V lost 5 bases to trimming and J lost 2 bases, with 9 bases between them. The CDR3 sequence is CASSPTGNYGYTF. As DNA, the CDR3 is TGTGCCAGCAGCCCTACAGGGAACTATGGCTACACCTTC.

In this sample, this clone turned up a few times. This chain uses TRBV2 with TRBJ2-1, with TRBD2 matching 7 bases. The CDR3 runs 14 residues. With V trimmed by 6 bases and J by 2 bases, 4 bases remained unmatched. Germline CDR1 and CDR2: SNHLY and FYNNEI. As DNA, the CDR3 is TGTGCCAGCAGCCAGCGGGGACCCTACAATGAGCAGTTCTTC. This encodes CASSQRGPYNEQFF.

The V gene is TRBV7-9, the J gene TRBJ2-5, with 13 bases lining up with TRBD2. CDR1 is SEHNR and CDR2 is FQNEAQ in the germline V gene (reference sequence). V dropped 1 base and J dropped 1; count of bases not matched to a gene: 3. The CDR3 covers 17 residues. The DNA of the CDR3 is TGTGCCAGCAGCTTAGGGACTAGCGGGGGTCCCCAAGAGACCCAGTACTTC. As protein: CASSLGTSGGPQETQYF.

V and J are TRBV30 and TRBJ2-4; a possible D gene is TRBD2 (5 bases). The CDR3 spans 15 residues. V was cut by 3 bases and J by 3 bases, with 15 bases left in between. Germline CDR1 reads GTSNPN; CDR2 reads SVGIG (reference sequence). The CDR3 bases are TGTGCCTGGAGCCCCGGAGGTGCAGTCAAAAACATTCAGTACTTC. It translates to CAWSPGGAVKNIQYF.

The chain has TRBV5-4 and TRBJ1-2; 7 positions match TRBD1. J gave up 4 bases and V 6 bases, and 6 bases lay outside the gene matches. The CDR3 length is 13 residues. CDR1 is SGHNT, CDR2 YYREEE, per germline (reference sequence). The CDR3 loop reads CASTNRGSYGYTF. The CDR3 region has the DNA TGTGCCAGCACCAACAGGGGATCCTATGGCTACACCTTC.

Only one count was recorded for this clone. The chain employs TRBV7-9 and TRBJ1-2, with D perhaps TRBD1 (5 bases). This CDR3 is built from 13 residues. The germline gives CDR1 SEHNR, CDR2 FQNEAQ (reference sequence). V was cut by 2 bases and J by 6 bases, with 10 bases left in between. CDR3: CASSLQGIDGYTF. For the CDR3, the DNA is TGTGCCAGCAGCTTACAGGGTATTGATGGCTACACCTTC.

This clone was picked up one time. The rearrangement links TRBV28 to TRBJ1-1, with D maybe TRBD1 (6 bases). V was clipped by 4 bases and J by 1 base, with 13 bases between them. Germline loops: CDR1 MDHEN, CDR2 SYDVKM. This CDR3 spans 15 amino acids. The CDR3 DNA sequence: TGTGCCAGCAGTTCTCCGGGACACAGGAACACTGAAGCTTTCTTT. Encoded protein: CASSSPGHRNTEAFF.

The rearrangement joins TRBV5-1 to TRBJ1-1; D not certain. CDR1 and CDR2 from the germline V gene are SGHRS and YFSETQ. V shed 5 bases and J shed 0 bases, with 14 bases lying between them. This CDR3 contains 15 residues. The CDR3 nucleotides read TGCGCCAGCAGGGAGGATTCCTCATTGAACACTGAAGCTTTCTTT. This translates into CASREDSSLNTEAFF. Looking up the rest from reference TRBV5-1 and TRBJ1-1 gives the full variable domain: KAGVTQTPRYLIKTRGQQVTLSCSPISGHRSVSWYQQTPGQGLQFLFEYFSETQRNKGNFPGRFSGRQFSNSRSEMNVSTLELGDSALYLCASREDSSLNTEAFFGQGTRLTVV.

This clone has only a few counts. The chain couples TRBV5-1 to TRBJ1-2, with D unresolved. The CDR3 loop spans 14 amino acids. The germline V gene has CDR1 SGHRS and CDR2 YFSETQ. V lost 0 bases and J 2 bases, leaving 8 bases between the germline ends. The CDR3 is CASSLDDTNYGYTF. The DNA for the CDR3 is TGCGCCAGCAGCTTGGATGACACCAACTATGGCTACACCTTC.

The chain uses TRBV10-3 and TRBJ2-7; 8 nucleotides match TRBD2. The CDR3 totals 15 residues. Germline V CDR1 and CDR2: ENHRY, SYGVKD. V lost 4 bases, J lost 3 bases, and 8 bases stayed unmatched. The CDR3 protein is CAISGPGTRNYEQYF. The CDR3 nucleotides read TGTGCCATCAGTGGGCCCGGGACTAGGAACTACGAGCAGTACTTC.

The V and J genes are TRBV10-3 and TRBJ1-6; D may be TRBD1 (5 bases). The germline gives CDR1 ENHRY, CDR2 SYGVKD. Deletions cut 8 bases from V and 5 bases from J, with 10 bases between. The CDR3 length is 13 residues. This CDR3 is CAIQGRDNSPLHF. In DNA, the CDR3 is TGTGCCATCCAGGGTAGGGATAATTCACCCCTCCACTTT.